The 31 T cell receptor beta chains reported below all come from one sample, sequenced in a study of blood T cell repertoires in COVID-19 (TCRdb year 2020). Library method: the immunoSEQ multiplex PCR assay. TCRdb's version of the immuneACCESS table is confined to in-frame rearrangements and falls short of the full clone set. An unresolved V gene accounts for under half of the shortfall where checked; the remainder is of unknown origin. Across this sample there are under 300,000 clones, with 86% seen only once. The ten largest make up 10% to 15% of the sample. Sequenced sample: peripheral blood. Receptor source: a woman aged 70-85 years with COVID-19, enrolled during active disease.

J is TRBJ2-1 and V is TRBV18; 7 nucleotides line up with TRBD1. The V and J ends lost 11 bases and 6 bases, in that order; junction bases with no gene match: 7. The CDR3 contains 12 residues. Germline V gene lookup returns CDR1 KGHSH and CDR2 LQKENI. CDR3 in amino acids: CAVGTDLNEQFF. In DNA, the CDR3 is TGTGCCGTCGGGACAGACCTCAATGAGCAGTTCTTC.

The rearrangement joins TRBV7-2 to TRBJ2-7, with 14 bases aligning to TRBD2. The junction had 2 bases not matched to a gene; V was cut back by 5 bases and J by 2 bases. CDR1 is SGHTA, CDR2 FQGNSA, per germline. The CDR3 length is 15 residues. CDR3 nucleotide sequence: TGTGCCAGCAGCAGGGGACTAGCGGGGGCCTACGAGCAGTACTTC. This encodes CASSRGLAGAYEQYF.

The J gene is TRBJ1-1, the V gene TRBV7-8; no reliable D call. Trimming stripped 1 base from V and 0 bases from J, with 9 bases between. CDR1 and CDR2 from the germline V gene are SGHVS and FQNEAQ. The CDR3 has 15 amino acids. The CDR3 here is CASSLGHPMNTEAFF. The CDR3 DNA sequence: TGTGCCAGCAGCTTAGGGCACCCCATGAACACTGAAGCTTTCTTT.

The CDR3 DNA is TGTGCCAGCAGCCCCCCCTGGGGGACAGTACTTTATGGCTACACCTTC. The encoded protein is CASSPPWGTVLYGYTF. The J gene is TRBJ1-2, the V gene TRBV9, with TRBD1 identical over 7 bases. Germline values: CDR1 SGDLS, CDR2 YYNGEE. The CDR3 has 16 residues. Trimming cost V 4 bases and J 5 bases; bases outside gene matches: 14. Complete variable domain (other parts from reference TRBV9 and TRBJ1-2): DSGVTQTPKHLITATGQRVTLRCSPRSGDLSVYWYQQSLDQGLQFLIQYYNGEERAKGNILERFSAQQFPDLHSELNLSSLELGDSALYFCASSPPWGTVLYGYTFGSGTRLTVV.

The chain uses TRBV9 and TRBJ2-7, with D possibly matching TRBD1 (6 bases). Germline CDR1 SGDLS, CDR2 YYNGEE. This CDR3 comprises 15 residues. The V and J ends lost 0 bases and 2 bases respectively, with 12 bases between them. The CDR3 DNA follows: TGTGCCAGCAGCGTAGAAACAGGGCCCACCTACGAGCAGTACTTC. Translating it yields CASSVETGPTYEQYF.

V and J are TRBV7-7 and TRBJ2-1; D unclear. The germline V gene has CDR1 SSHAT and CDR2 FNYEAQ (reference sequence). The CDR3 totals 13 residues. Trimming pared 2 bases from V and 5 bases from J, leaving 7 bases between. CDR3 nucleotides: TGTGCCAGCAGCTTATCTATAAACAATGAGCAGTTCTTC. Its translation: CASSLSINNEQFF.

V usage is TRBV29-1 and J usage is TRBJ1-2; 12 bases match TRBD1. Trimming removed 6 bases from V and 3 bases from J; junction bases left unmatched: 8. Germline V lookup: CDR1 SQVTM, CDR2 ANQGSEA. The CDR3 runs to 15 residues. The CDR3 is CSVTRDRGRDYGYTF. The DNA of the CDR3 is TGCAGCGTGACCCGGGACAGGGGGCGCGACTATGGCTACACCTTC.

The V call is TRBV5-4, the J call TRBJ1-1, with a weak D call TRBD1 (6 bases). Trimming removed 1 base from V and 7 bases from J, with 14 bases in between. CDR1 is SGHNT, CDR2 YYREEE, per germline (reference sequence). The CDR3 covers 14 residues. In DNA form, the CDR3 reads TGTGCCAGCAGCTTGATGGGGGCGCACATTGAAGCTTTCTTT. Translated: CASSLMGAHIEAFF.

This rearrangement joins TRBV27 to TRBJ1-5; D is unresolved. CDR3 size: 15 residues. Germline V gives CDR1 MNHEY, CDR2 SMNVEV (reference sequence). Trimming took 1 base from V and 1 from J, leaving 8 bases between them. CDR3 amino acids: CASSLYGLSNQPQHF. In DNA form, the CDR3 reads TGTGCCAGCAGTTTATACGGTCTCAGCAATCAGCCCCAGCATTTT.

CDR3 sequence reads: CSVSTGIQETQYF. DNA for the CDR3: TGCAGCGTCTCCACAGGGATACAAGAGACCCAGTACTTC. This chain connects TRBV29-1 to TRBJ2-5, with a tentative D call TRBD1 (6 bases). V shed 6 bases and J shed 2 bases, with 13 bases lying between them. CDR3 size: 13 residues. Germline CDR1 reads SQVTM; CDR2 reads ANQGSEA.

The gene calls are TRBV4-1 and TRBJ2-5, with 9 bases identical to TRBD2. The V gene's germline CDR1 is MGHRA and CDR2 YSYEKL. The V and J ends lost 0 bases and 4 bases, in that order; junction bases with no gene match: 12. This CDR3 has 18 amino acids. The CDR3 DNA follows: TGCGCCAGCAGCCAAGACGGGGCGGCGGGGGGGCCGGGAGAGACCCAGTACTTC. Protein sequence: CASSQDGAAGGPGETQYF.

A remark on this clone: This specimen includes other DNA sequences encoding the same CDR3. V is TRBV2 and J is TRBJ1-4, with 9 positions matching TRBD1. V lost 4 bases, J lost 5 bases, and 2 bases stayed unmatched. The CDR3 length is 14 residues. Per germline, CDR1 SNHLY and CDR2 FYNNEI. The CDR3 nucleotides are TGTGCCAGCAGTGCCGGGACAGGGAATGAAAAACTGTTTTTT. Its translation: CASSAGTGNEKLFF.

This clone was counted once. The rearrangement joins TRBV11-2 to TRBJ2-2; 9 bases align to TRBD1. The V gene end was trimmed by 5 bases and the J gene end by 6 bases; junction bases not matched to a gene: 10. The CDR3 spans 16 residues. From germline, CDR1 is SGHAT and CDR2 FQNNGV. Here the CDR3 DNA reads TGTGCCAGCAGCACACGGACAGGGGTTGCGTCCGGGGAGCTGTTTTTT. This translates into CASSTRTGVASGELFF.

The rearrangement joins TRBV14 to TRBJ2-3, with TRBD2 matching 7 bases. Germline V gene data show CDR1 as SGHDN and CDR2 as FVKESK. The CDR3 contains 15 residues. With V trimmed by 4 bases and J by 1 base, 5 bases remained unmatched. The CDR3 region has the DNA TGTGCCAGCAGCCCGCTGGGAGGGCGCACAGATACGCAGTATTTT. This translates into CASSPLGGRTDTQYF.

The chain employs TRBV21-1 and TRBJ1-2. TRBV21-1 represents a pseudogene. There are 15 residues in the CDR3. For the CDR3, the DNA is TGTGCCAGCAGCAACTCGTCAGTGGGAGGGTATGGCTACACCTTC. Translation: CASSNSSVGGYGYTF.

The V call is TRBV12-3 or TRBV12-4, the J call TRBJ1-2; 8 bases fit TRBD1. This CDR3 spans 13 amino acids. V lost 2 bases to trimming and J lost 8 bases; unmatched junction nucleotides: 4. CDR3 nucleotides: TGTGCCAGCAGTTTACAGGGGGCTGGGGGCTACACCTTC. Protein: CASSLQGAGGYTF.

The V gene is TRBV18, the J gene TRBJ1-1; the D is unclear. The CDR3 loop spans 14 amino acids. Deletions cut 2 bases from V and 1 base from J, with 8 bases between. Germline V gene data show CDR1 as KGHSH and CDR2 as LQKENI. The CDR3 DNA follows: TGTGCCAGCTCACCAAATCAGGAGAACACTGAAGCTTTCTTT. This translates into CASSPNQENTEAFF.

The rearrangement joins TRBV11-2 to TRBJ1-1; TRBD1 agrees at 8 bases. Trimming cost V 4 bases and J 8 bases; bases outside gene matches: 15. The CDR3 totals 16 residues. The germline CDR1 and CDR2 sequences are SGHAT and FQNNGV. CDR3 sequence (DNA): TGTGCCAGCAGCTCCGAGGCTAATACAGGGGGGGAAGAAGCTTTCTTT. Its translation is CASSSEANTGGEEAFF. The full variable domain, completed using reference TRBV11-2 and TRBJ1-1, is EAGVAQSPRYKIIEKRQSVAFWCNPISGHATLYWYQQILGQGPKLLIQFQNNGVVDDSQLPKDRFSAERLKGVDSTLKIQPAKLEDSAVYLCASSSEANTGGEEAFFGQGTRLTVV.

A single count supports this clone. The chain uses TRBV30 and TRBJ2-3; TRBD2 matches 8 bases. This CDR3 has 13 amino acids. The V segment lost 4 bases and the J segment 7 bases; nucleotides outside the gene matches: 7. Germline values: CDR1 GTSNPN, CDR2 SVGIG (reference sequence). The CDR3 reads CAWNSPGGNTQYF. In DNA form, the CDR3 reads TGTGCCTGGAACTCCCCGGGAGGGAATACGCAGTATTTT.

This chain joins TRBV5-1 and TRBJ2-3, with 7 bases matching TRBD2. V lost 1 base to trimming and J lost 1 base; unmatched junction nucleotides: 0. This CDR3 has 14 residues. CDR1 is SGHRS, CDR2 YFSETQ, per germline. In nucleotides, the CDR3 is TGCGCCAGCAGCTTGACTAGCGGCACAGATACGCAGTATTTT. Its protein is CASSLTSGTDTQYF.

The chain combines TRBV7-2 with TRBJ1-3; D unresolved. Germline CDR1 and CDR2: SGHTA and FQGNSA. The V and J ends lost 0 bases and 0 bases respectively, with 9 bases between them. CDR3 length: 16 residues. CDR3 bases: TGTGCCAGCAGCTTAGCGTGGGCTAACTCTGGAAACACCATATATTTT. It translates to CASSLAWANSGNTIYF.

The chain links TRBV7-2 to TRBJ2-5, with 9 bases lining up with TRBD2. The CDR3 has 16 residues. Germline V gene sequence: CDR1 SGHTA, CDR2 FQGNSA. V was pared by 5 bases and J by 2 bases, with 9 bases of the junction left unmatched. The CDR3 region is CASSPLAGQIQETQYF. DNA of the CDR3: TGTGCCAGCAGCCCCCTAGCGGGGCAGATACAAGAGACCCAGTACTTC.

DNA for the CDR3: TGTGCCAGCAGCCAAGCAAGCGGGGGGGAGACCCAGTACTTC. Translated: CASSQASGGETQYF. The chain uses TRBV3-1 (or the pseudogene TRBV3-2) and TRBJ2-5; 9 bases match TRBD2. The CDR3 consists of 14 residues. V trimming: 1 base; J trimming: 5 bases; junction bases outside the gene matches: 2. Germline V gene data show CDR1 as LGHDT and CDR2 as YNNKEL (reference sequence).

The CDR3 is CASSPTGGGYEQYF. The CDR3 nucleotides read TGTGCCAGCAGTCCGACAGGGGGAGGGTACGAGCAGTACTTC. This chain uses TRBV28 with TRBJ2-7; 9 bases map to TRBD1. V shed 5 bases, J shed 4 bases, and the junction held 6 bases outside the gene matches. CDR1 and CDR2 from the germline V gene are MDHEN and SYDVKM. This CDR3 has 14 residues. Filled out from reference TRBV28 and TRBJ2-7, the complete variable domain reads DVKVTQSSRYLVKRTGEKVFLECVQDMDHENMFWYRQDPGLGLRLIYFSYDVKMKEKGDIPEGYSVSREKKERFSLILESASTNQTSMYLCASSPTGGGYEQYFGPGTRLTVT.

The V gene is TRBV7-2, the J gene TRBJ2-2; 10 positions match TRBD2. Germline lookup yields CDR1 SGHTA and CDR2 FQGNSA. V lost 7 bases and J lost 5; bases outside the gene matches: 7. This CDR3 has 15 residues. This CDR3 reads CASIDGLAATGELFF. Written as DNA, the CDR3 is TGTGCCAGCATCGATGGACTAGCGGCGACCGGGGAGCTGTTTTTT.

The chain recombines TRBV5-8 with TRBJ2-1, with D possibly TRBD2 on 6 matching bases. The CDR3 totals 15 residues. Germline assignment: CDR1 SGHTS and CDR2 YDEGEE. The germline V and J ends were trimmed by 2 bases and 4 bases, with 13 bases remaining between them. The CDR3 protein is CASSFGTRNYNEQFF. The CDR3 DNA follows: TGTGCCAGCAGCTTTGGGACTCGGAATTACAATGAGCAGTTCTTC.

This clone was observed once. The CDR3 sequence: CASSIGGGEYETQYF. CDR3 coding DNA: TGTGCCAGTAGTATAGGGGGGGGTGAATACGAGACCCAGTACTTC. The rearrangement uses TRBV19 and TRBJ2-5; TRBD2 agrees at 7 bases. From germline, CDR1 is LNHDA and CDR2 SQIVND (reference sequence). This CDR3 comprises 15 residues. V lost 1 base, J lost 5 bases, and 7 bases stayed unmatched.

The table lists this clone with a count of one. The CDR3 region is CASSLFGDQETQYF. The CDR3 region has the DNA TGCGCCAGCAGCCTCTTCGGAGACCAAGAGACCCAGTACTTC. The V gene is TRBV5-1, the J gene TRBJ2-5; D is unclear. V was clipped by 4 bases and J by 0 bases, with 10 bases between them. The CDR3 is made up of 14 amino acids. In germline, CDR1 is SGHRS, CDR2 YFSETQ.

This chain joins TRBV5-1 and TRBJ2-1, with TRBD2 as a possible D gene (6 bases). V dropped 0 bases and J dropped 0 bases, with 13 bases sitting between them. This CDR3 spans 17 amino acids. Germline V lookup: CDR1 SGHRS, CDR2 YFSETQ. CDR3 sequence (DNA): TGCGCCAGCAGCTTGGGACTAGGCCCAAGCTCCTACAATGAGCAGTTCTTC. Protein sequence: CASSLGLGPSSYNEQFF.

This sequence joins TRBV7-9 and TRBJ1-6; D gene unclear. Trimming took off 0 bases at V and 10 bases at J, with 7 bases between the two ends. Germline CDR1 SEHNR, CDR2 FQNEAQ (reference sequence). The CDR3 extends over 13 amino acids. The CDR3 loop is CASSLAQWSPLHF. CDR3 coding DNA: TGTGCCAGCAGCTTAGCCCAGTGGTCACCCCTCCACTTT.

The gene calls are TRBV24-1 and TRBJ2-5; 7 positions agree with TRBD2. CDR3 size: 16 residues. The V gene's germline CDR1 is KGHDR and CDR2 SFDVKD. With V trimmed by 2 bases and J by 4 bases, 9 bases remained unmatched. For the CDR3, the DNA is TGTGCCACCAGTGATTCGACCGGGGAGGGTATAGAGACCCAGTACTTC. This encodes CATSDSTGEGIETQYF.